These 14 T cell receptor beta chains share one sample of origin, sequenced in a study of shared clonotypes between healthy human individuals (dated by TCRdb to the early 2020s). Library method: the immunoSEQ multiplex PCR assay. The table comes from immuneACCESS by way of TCRdb, which keeps in-frame sequences with V and J called. Part of the clones is missing from these tables; in studies checked, under half for an unresolved V gene and the rest for unknown reasons. This sample is represented by fewer than 1.8 million clones; 98% to 99% of them were singletons. The ten top clones hold about 0.4% of the sample. Sequencing input: naive CD4+ T cells sorted from blood. This specimen's cell subset or site label, per the study, means: CD45RA+ positively selected. These receptors were collected from a young man in good health.

The chain links TRBV2 to TRBJ1-5, with D tentatively TRBD1 (5 bases). Germline CDR1 and CDR2: SNHLY and FYNNEI. Trimming took off 3 bases at V and 6 bases at J, with 12 bases between the two ends. This CDR3 is built from 14 residues. The CDR3 region has the DNA TGTGCCAGCAGTGATTCCCGGGGGTCTCAGCCCCAGCATTTT. Translated: CASSDSRGSQPQHF.

The genes are TRBV5-1 and TRBJ1-2; D call uncertain. The CDR3 spans 14 residues. Trimming removed 3 bases at V and 0 bases at J, with 9 bases between. From germline, CDR1 is SGHRS and CDR2 YFSETQ. CDR3 nucleotides: TGCGCCAGCAGCTCGCAATCTCCTAACTATGGCTACACCTTC. Its protein is CASSSQSPNYGYTF.

About this clone: Different DNA sequences within this sample yield the same CDR3. J is TRBJ2-5 and V is TRBV18; D gene ambiguous. V shed 1 base and J shed 3 bases, with 3 bases lying between them. The CDR3 contains 12 residues. Germline CDR1 is KGHSH and CDR2 is LQKENI. The DNA of the CDR3 is TGTGCCAGCTCACCACTTGAAGAGACCCAGTACTTC. It translates to CASSPLEETQYF.

Comments on this clone: The sample carries other DNA sequences with the same CDR3. The chain has TRBV5-4 and TRBJ2-1; TRBD1 is a possible D gene (5 bases). Trimming removed 2 bases from V and 1 base from J, with 10 bases in between. CDR1 is SGHNT and CDR2 is YYREEE in the germline V gene (reference sequence). CDR3 size: 15 residues. The CDR3 sequence is CASSLGVSSYNEQFF. As DNA, the CDR3 is TGTGCCAGCAGCTTAGGGGTATCGTCCTACAATGAGCAGTTCTTC.

The table lists this clone with a count of one. The V gene is TRBV10-3, the J gene TRBJ2-1, with TRBD1 as a possible D gene (6 bases). From germline, CDR1 is ENHRY and CDR2 SYGVKD. V lost 0 bases and J lost 1, with 13 bases in between. This CDR3 spans 17 amino acids. The CDR3 sequence is CAISESIGGMSYNEQFF. The CDR3 DNA is TGTGCCATCAGTGAGTCGATAGGGGGAATGTCCTACAATGAGCAGTTCTTC.

The CDR3 reads CASSLGRGGAYNEQFF. The CDR3 region has the DNA TGTGCCAGCAGCTTGGGCAGGGGAGGAGCCTACAATGAGCAGTTCTTC. The V call is TRBV5-6, the J call TRBJ2-1; D is possibly TRBD1 or TRBD2 (6 bases each). The germline CDR1 and CDR2 sequences are SGHDT and YYEEEE. The CDR3 is 16 amino acids. The germline V and J ends were trimmed by 0 bases and 2 bases, with 12 bases remaining between them.

This rearrangement joins TRBV2 to TRBJ2-7; 12 positions agree with TRBD1. J was trimmed by 2 bases and V by 6 bases; bases with no gene match: 8. CDR1 SNHLY and CDR2 FYNNEI come from the germline V gene. The CDR3 contains 16 residues. CDR3 DNA: TGTGCCAGCAGGCGGGGACAGGGGGCGATTACCTACGAGCAGTACTTC. It encodes CASRRGQGAITYEQYF.

The V call is TRBV5-1, the J call TRBJ2-3, with 15 bases lining up with TRBD2. This CDR3 region has 19 residues. Looked up from germline, CDR1 is SGHRS and CDR2 is YFSETQ. Trimming at V came to 4 bases and at J to 4 bases, leaving 13 bases not matched to a gene. The CDR3 region has the DNA TGCGCCAGCAGCCCGCCCGGACTAGCGGGAGGGCCTGTCGCAGATACGCAGTATTTT. Translating gives CASSPPGLAGGPVADTQYF.

The chain carries TRBV7-2 and TRBJ2-1, with a possible D match to TRBD2 (5 bases). Germline CDR1 reads SGHTA; CDR2 reads FQGNSA. This CDR3 contains 15 residues. Trimming took off 1 base at V and 2 bases at J, with 9 bases between the two ends. The CDR3 is CASSLEVGAYNEQFF. As DNA, the CDR3 is TGTGCCAGCAGCTTAGAAGTCGGGGCCTACAATGAGCAGTTCTTC.

The chain has TRBV7-9 and TRBJ2-7; no firm D call. The CDR3 consists of 14 residues. Trimming cost V 5 bases and J 0 bases, with 11 bases left between them. From germline, CDR1 is SEHNR and CDR2 FQNEAQ (reference sequence). CDR3: CASSLLQDSYEQYF. Written as DNA, the CDR3 is TGTGCCAGCAGCCTACTTCAGGACTCCTACGAGCAGTACTTC.

J is TRBJ2-3 and V is TRBV5-1, with 7 bases aligning to TRBD1. The CDR3 spans 14 residues. In germline, CDR1 is SGHRS, CDR2 YFSETQ. Germline trimming cut 4 bases from V and 4 bases from J; bases unmatched to any gene: 6. CDR3: CASSPGQVPDTQYF. The CDR3 DNA follows: TGCGCCAGCAGCCCCGGACAGGTCCCAGATACGCAGTATTTT.

DNA for the CDR3: TGTGCCAGCAGTTTTATTGAGAACACTGAAGCTTTCTTT. Protein product: CASSFIENTEAFF. The gene calls are TRBV27 and TRBJ1-1, with unresolved D. This CDR3 spans 13 amino acids. Germline V CDR1 and CDR2: MNHEY, SMNVEV (reference sequence). Trimming cost V 3 bases and J 1 base, with 6 bases left between them.

The rearrangement links TRBV19 to TRBJ2-7, with 9 bases fitting TRBD2. Germline CDR1 LNHDA, CDR2 SQIVND (reference sequence). V dropped 5 bases and J dropped 6; count of bases not matched to a gene: 8. CDR3 length equals 14 residues. The CDR3 DNA reads as TGTGCCAGTAGTTCAGAGCGGGAGGTACGCGAGCAGTACTTC. Translating it yields CASSSEREVREQYF.

The chain joins TRBV28 to TRBJ1-5; D might be TRBD1 (6 bases). The CDR3 is made up of 14 amino acids. The germline CDR1 and CDR2 sequences are MDHEN and SYDVKM. V was clipped by 7 bases and J by 3 bases, with 13 bases between them. CDR3: CASTYGQFNQPQHF. The CDR3 nucleotides are TGTGCCAGCACATATGGACAGTTCAATCAGCCCCAGCATTTT.